The 14 T cell receptor beta chains below were found in one sample sequenced in a study of T-cell memory formation after mild COVID-19. TCRdb itself ran the 5' RACE reads through MiXCR, one entry per CDR3 protein. The data hold 250,000 to 350,000 distinct CDR3 sequences, with approximately 15% observed a single time. Material for sequencing was PBMCs or a T cell subset sorted from them (not recorded which). Receptor source: a young man who had mild COVID-19 (a few samples of this study predate the infection). Cell type and time point are not known.

This clonotype occurred a few times. This chain connects TRBV27 to TRBJ2-5, with D maybe TRBD2 (6 bases). V was trimmed by 5 bases and J by 5 bases, leaving 18 bases between them. From germline, CDR1 is MNHEY and CDR2 SMNVEV (reference sequence). The CDR3 has 15 amino acids. The CDR3 spells CASSPNGGKGETQYF. In nucleotides, the CDR3 is TGTGCCAGCAGTCCAAACGGAGGGAAGGGGGAGACCCAGTACTTC.

This chain uses TRBV19 with TRBJ1-1; 7 bases fit TRBD1. This CDR3 spans 14 amino acids. J lost 2 bases, V lost 3 bases, and 3 bases had no gene match. The V gene's germline CDR1 is LNHDA and CDR2 SQIVND (reference sequence). The CDR3 is CASSIYRGNTEAFF. The CDR3 coding sequence is TGTGCCAGTAGTATTTACAGGGGAAACACTGAAGCTTTCTTT.

This chain joins TRBV5-1 and TRBJ2-3, with 10 bases aligning to TRBD1. Unmatched junction bases numbered 3, after V lost 0 bases and J lost 2 bases. From germline, CDR1 is SGHRS and CDR2 YFSETQ. CDR3 size: 16 residues. The CDR3 bases are TGCGCCAGCAGCTTGGCCGGGACAGGGGTCACAGATACGCAGTATTTT. As protein: CASSLAGTGVTDTQYF.

This clonotype has a handful of counts. The chain uses TRBV20-1 and TRBJ2-7; a possible D gene is TRBD1 (6 bases). This CDR3 spans 16 amino acids. CDR1 and CDR2 from the germline V gene are DFQATT and SNEGSKA (reference sequence). Trimming pared 3 bases from V and 0 bases from J, leaving 18 bases between. Here the CDR3 reads CSARGTPGRSSYEQYF. CDR3 nucleotide sequence: TGCAGTGCTAGGGGGACACCGGGGCGGTCCTCCTACGAGCAGTACTTC.

CDR3 residues: CASSVRDRGDYADTQYF. The CDR3 coding sequence is TGTGCCAGCAGCGTGAGAGACAGGGGTGACTATGCAGATACGCAGTATTTT. This chain links TRBV7-9 with TRBJ2-3; TRBD1 agrees at 8 bases. V gave up 5 bases and J gave up 4 bases; unmatched junction bases: 14. The CDR3 runs to 17 residues. Per germline, CDR1 SEHNR and CDR2 FQNEAQ (reference sequence).

Many counts were recorded for this clonotype. The chain carries TRBV6-2 or TRBV6-3 and TRBJ2-2; 8 nucleotides agree with TRBD2. The CDR3 contains 15 residues. J gave up 4 bases and V 4 bases, and 5 bases lay outside the gene matches. The V gene's germline CDR1 is MNHEY and CDR2 SVGEGT. CDR3 residues: CASSWLAGRTGELFF. CDR3 sequence (DNA): TGTGCCAGCAGTTGGCTAGCGGGCCGCACCGGGGAGCTGTTTTTT.

This clonotype was seen a few times. V gene TRBV11-2 combines with J gene TRBJ2-5; 8 positions match TRBD1. The germline gives CDR1 SGHAT, CDR2 FQNNGV. J gave up 6 bases and V 4 bases, and 4 bases lay outside the gene matches. This CDR3 has 13 residues. CDR3 nucleotide sequence: TGTGCCAGCAGCTCCACAGGGGGGCAGACCCAGTACTTC. Translating it yields CASSSTGGQTQYF.

The table lists this clonotype with a few counts. This sequence joins TRBV3-1 and TRBJ1-5; D is ambiguous. The ends were cut back, 2 bases at V and 1 base at J, with 3 bases in the middle. The CDR3 runs to 13 residues. In germline, CDR1 is LGHDT, CDR2 YNNKEL (reference sequence). The DNA for the CDR3 is TGTGCCAGCAGCCAAATGAGCAATCAGCCCCAGCATTTT. Amino acid sequence: CASSQMSNQPQHF.

The chain couples TRBV20-1 to TRBJ2-2; 7 bases are a match to TRBD2. V dropped 3 bases and J dropped 4; count of bases not matched to a gene: 2. From germline, CDR1 is DFQATT and CDR2 SNEGSKA (reference sequence). The CDR3 is 13 amino acids. For the CDR3, the DNA is TGCAGTGCTAGGGGGAGGGGCACCGGGGAGCTGTTTTTT. Its protein is CSARGRGTGELFF.

This clonotype was seen more than once but under ten times. This chain links TRBV5-1 with TRBJ2-3; 8 bases are shared with TRBD2. The CDR3 totals 14 residues. CDR1 SGHRS and CDR2 YFSETQ come from the germline V gene. J gave up 2 bases and V 5 bases, and 4 bases lay outside the gene matches. CDR3 sequence (DNA): TGCGCCAGCAGAGCGGGGGCCCTCACAGATACGCAGTATTTT. Translating gives CASRAGALTDTQYF. Combining the CDR3 with reference TRBV5-1 and TRBJ2-3 gives the whole variable domain KAGVTQTPRYLIKTRGQQVTLSCSPISGHRSVSWYQQTPGQGLQFLFEYFSETQRNKGNFPGRFSGRQFSNSRSEMNVSTLELGDSALYLCASRAGALTDTQYFGPGTRLTVL.

J is TRBJ2-5 and V is TRBV12-5; either TRBD1 or TRBD2 may supply D (6 bases each). The CDR3 spans 13 residues. From germline, CDR1 is LGHNT and CDR2 FRNRAP. V was shortened by 5 bases and J by 3 bases, with 10 bases between the two germline ends. In DNA, the CDR3 is TGTGCTAGTGGTGCGGGACAAGAAGAGACCCAGTACTTC. This gives the protein CASGAGQEETQYF. The full variable domain, with the rest looked up from reference TRBV12-5 and TRBJ2-5, is DARVTQTPRHKVTEMGQEVTMRCQPILGHNTVFWYRQTMMQGLELLAYFRNRAPLDDSGMPKDRFSAEMPDATLATLKIQPSEPRDSAVYFCASGAGQEETQYFGPGTRLLVL.

Ten or more counts support this clonotype. The chain has TRBV11-2 and TRBJ2-7; 12 nucleotides match TRBD2. The trim removed 6 bases at V and 1 base at J, leaving 10 bases unmatched. CDR1 SGHAT and CDR2 FQNNGV come from the germline V gene. CDR3 length: 17 residues. The CDR3 bases are TGTGCCAGCAGAAAACGAACTAGCGGGGGGATGTCCTACGAGCAGTACTTC. Its protein product is CASRKRTSGGMSYEQYF.

The chain carries TRBV4-1 and TRBJ1-1; a possible D gene is TRBD1 (6 bases). V dropped 7 bases and J dropped 7 bases, with 16 bases sitting between them. This CDR3 comprises 13 residues. Germline V CDR1 and CDR2: MGHRA, YSYEKL. CDR3 region: CASTSGRGDEAFF. CDR3 DNA sequence: TGCGCCAGCACCTCGGGCAGGGGTGATGAAGCTTTCTTT.

A few counts support this clonotype. This chain connects TRBV5-6 to TRBJ2-5, with TRBD2 identical over 8 bases. The junction had 2 bases not matched to a gene; V was cut back by 4 bases and J by 3 bases. The CDR3 is 13 amino acids. Germline-derived CDR1 and CDR2 are SGHDT and YYEEEE. CDR3 sequence reads: CASSGGGKETQYF. CDR3 DNA sequence: TGTGCCAGCAGCGGCGGGGGGAAAGAGACCCAGTACTTC.